A single sample gave rise to the 5 T cell receptor beta chains below, sequenced in a study of blood T cell repertoires in COVID-19. Assay used: immunoSEQ multiplex PCR; TCRdb lists only in-frame clones, some missing. Of about 180,000 clones listed, roughly 81% are singletons. The sequenced sample consisted of peripheral blood. Receptors were obtained from an elderly woman with COVID-19, enrolled during active disease.

The chain employs TRBV6-6 and TRBJ1-6; TRBD1 might be the D (5 bases). V lost 0 bases and J 7 bases, leaving 13 bases between the germline ends. There are 16 residues in the CDR3. Per the germline V gene, CDR1 is MNHNY and CDR2 is SVGAGI (reference sequence). CDR3 in DNA: TGTGCCAGCAGTTACTCGAGGAGGGGTTACAATTCACCCCTCCACTTT. Translated, it gives CASSYSRRGYNSPLHF.

The V call is TRBV11-2, the J call TRBJ2-7; possibly TRBD1 for D (5 bases). V was shortened by 5 bases and J by 2 bases, with 13 bases between the two germline ends. From germline, CDR1 is SGHAT and CDR2 FQNNGV. The CDR3 spans 14 residues. The CDR3 here is CASSVVPGPYEQYF. The CDR3 DNA reads TGTGCCAGCAGCGTCGTCCCAGGGCCCTACGAGCAGTACTTC.

The chain carries TRBV11-2 and TRBJ1-6; D is undetermined. Germline values: CDR1 SGHAT, CDR2 FQNNGV. V lost 3 bases to trimming and J lost 6 bases, with 6 bases between them. The CDR3 runs to 13 residues. In nucleotides, the CDR3 is TGTGCCAGCAGCTTCGGTAGTAATTCACCCCTCCACTTT. This translates into CASSFGSNSPLHF. The entire variable domain, with the rest obtained from reference TRBV11-2 and TRBJ1-6, is as follows: EAGVAQSPRYKIIEKRQSVAFWCNPISGHATLYWYQQILGQGPKLLIQFQNNGVVDDSQLPKDRFSAERLKGVDSTLKIQPAKLEDSAVYLCASSFGSNSPLHFGNGTRLTVT.

V gene TRBV5-1 combines with J gene TRBJ2-7; TRBD1 agrees at 9 bases. The V gene's germline CDR1 is SGHRS and CDR2 YFSETQ. The CDR3 has 14 amino acids. The V and J ends lost 4 bases and 6 bases, in that order; junction bases with no gene match: 8. For the CDR3, the DNA is TGCGCCAGCAGCCCCGGGACAGGGTTTGCCGAGCAGTACTTC. Translating it yields CASSPGTGFAEQYF. Full variable domain (outside the CDR3, taken from reference TRBV5-1 and TRBJ2-7): KAGVTQTPRYLIKTRGQQVTLSCSPISGHRSVSWYQQTPGQGLQFLFEYFSETQRNKGNFPGRFSGRQFSNSRSEMNVSTLELGDSALYLCASSPGTGFAEQYFGPGTRLTVT.

V gene TRBV18 combines with J gene TRBJ2-5, with 9 nucleotides matching TRBD1. V lost 6 bases and J lost 0; bases outside the gene matches: 14. Germline V lookup: CDR1 KGHSH, CDR2 LQKENI. This CDR3 region has 18 residues. CDR3 DNA: TGTGCCAGCTCGGGACAGGGTCCCGCAGCAAGCTACCAAGAGACCCAGTACTTC. It specifies CASSGQGPAASYQETQYF. The full variable domain, with the rest looked up from reference TRBV18 and TRBJ2-5, is NAGVMQNPRHLVRRRGQEARLRCSPMKGHSHVYWYRQLPEEGLKFMVYLQKENIIDESGMPKERFSAEFPKEGPSILRIQQVVRGDSAAYFCASSGQGPAASYQETQYFGPGTRLLVL.